This is a list of T cell receptor beta chains from one sample in a study of read filtering for tumor transcriptome and immune sequencing. TCRdb used MiXCR to reprocess the reads, holding one entry per CDR3 protein. The table lists tens of thousands of distinct CDR3 sequences, approximately 15% of them singletons. The specimen was a population of CD138-negative cells sorted from bone marrow. The receptors were sampled from a donor at least 40 years old with multiple myeloma. Each CDR3 is given with its conserved first and last residue. Each record gives: D gene, V gene, J gene, clone size, CDR3 DNA, CDR3 protein. The D gene is left open where the match is weak. Sizes are listed as once, few, many or a size class.

d_call: NA
v_call: TRBV5-6
j_call: TRBJ2-1
clone_size: many
cdr3_nt: TGTGCCAGCAGCATGACAGGAGTTCGGCAGTTCTTC
cdr3_aa: CASSMTGVRQFF

d_call: NA
v_call: TRBV12-3/TRBV12-4
j_call: TRBJ2-3
clone_size: few
cdr3_nt: TGTGCCAGCAGTGGGTACGGGAGAGGTACAGATACGCAGTATTTT
cdr3_aa: CASSGYGRGTDTQYF

d_call: TRBD1
v_call: TRBV7-2
j_call: TRBJ1-1
clone_size: many
cdr3_nt: TGTGCCAGCAGCTTTAGACAGGGTGGGTTAGAAGCTTTCTTT
cdr3_aa: CASSFRQGGLEAFF

d_call: NA
v_call: TRBV7-9
j_call: TRBJ2-4
clone_size: many
cdr3_nt: TGTGCCATCCGAGAGGGAGCCAAAAACATTCAGTACTTC
cdr3_aa: CAIREGAKNIQYF

d_call: NA
v_call: TRBV2
j_call: TRBJ1-1
clone_size: many
cdr3_nt: TGTGCCAGCAGACGTACAGCAGGGTATGAAACTGAAGCTTTCTTT
cdr3_aa: CASRRTAGYETEAFF

d_call: TRBD1
v_call: TRBV7-9
j_call: TRBJ2-7
clone_size: many
cdr3_nt: TGTGCCAGCAGCCCGGGGACAGTTTCCTACGAGCAGTACTTC
cdr3_aa: CASSPGTVSYEQYF

d_call: TRBD2
v_call: TRBV20-1
j_call: TRBJ2-1
clone_size: many
cdr3_nt: TGCAGTGCTAGGCAGACTAGCGAGAGCAATGAGCAGTTCTTC
cdr3_aa: CSARQTSESNEQFF

d_call: NA
v_call: TRBV10-3
j_call: TRBJ2-3
clone_size: many
cdr3_nt: TGTGCCACCGCCGCCGACACAGATACGCAGTATTTT
cdr3_aa: CATAADTDTQYF

d_call: TRBD2
v_call: TRBV10-2
j_call: TRBJ2-7
clone_size: few
cdr3_nt: TGCGCCAGCAGTGAGTCGAGCGAGGGAGGGTACGAGCAGTACTTC
cdr3_aa: CASSESSEGGYEQYF

d_call: NA
v_call: TRBV20-1
j_call: TRBJ1-1
clone_size: many
cdr3_nt: TGCAGTGCTGGGTTATCCACTGAAGCTTTCTTT
cdr3_aa: CSAGLSTEAFF

d_call: TRBD2
v_call: TRBV20-1
j_call: TRBJ2-4
clone_size: many
cdr3_nt: TGCAGTGCTAGACTAGCGGGGAAAAACATTCAGTACTTC
cdr3_aa: CSARLAGKNIQYF

d_call: NA
v_call: TRBV7-2
j_call: TRBJ2-7
clone_size: many
cdr3_nt: TGTGCCAGCAGCTTACTTCACGGACCGTACGAGCAGTACTTC
cdr3_aa: CASSLLHGPYEQYF

d_call: TRBD1
v_call: TRBV5-1
j_call: TRBJ1-5
clone_size: few
cdr3_nt: TGCGCCAGCCGATACCGCGGACAGGGGAGTAATCAGCCCCAGCATTTT
cdr3_aa: CASRYRGQGSNQPQHF

d_call: NA
v_call: TRBV19
j_call: TRBJ2-2
clone_size: many
cdr3_nt: TGTGCCAGTAGTATGACCCAAAACACCGGGGAGCTGTTTTTT
cdr3_aa: CASSMTQNTGELFF

d_call: TRBD1
v_call: TRBV18
j_call: TRBJ2-2
clone_size: many
cdr3_nt: TGTGCCAGCTCTCGAAGACAGGGGGCCGTGGAAACCGGGGAGCTGTTTTTT
cdr3_aa: CASSRRQGAVETGELFF

d_call: NA
v_call: TRBV4-2
j_call: TRBJ2-7
clone_size: many
cdr3_nt: TGTGCCAGCAGCCTAGATCAAGAGGCACTAGTTTCCTACGAGCAGTACTTC
cdr3_aa: CASSLDQEALVSYEQYF

d_call: NA
v_call: TRBV20-1
j_call: TRBJ1-1
clone_size: many
cdr3_nt: TGCAGTGCGATCCGGAGCCAGCTCTTGAACACTGAAGCTTTCTTT
cdr3_aa: CSAIRSQLLNTEAFF

d_call: NA
v_call: TRBV28
j_call: TRBJ2-7
clone_size: many
cdr3_nt: TGTGCCAGCAGTTCCCAGGGGTCGGGCCCTCAAGGGAACGAGCAGTACTTC
cdr3_aa: CASSSQGSGPQGNEQYF

d_call: NA
v_call: TRBV20-1
j_call: TRBJ2-6
clone_size: many
cdr3_nt: TGCAGTGCAAGCGACAGAACTGGGGCCAACGTCCTGACTTTC
cdr3_aa: CSASDRTGANVLTF

d_call: NA
v_call: TRBV4-1
j_call: TRBJ1-1
clone_size: many
cdr3_nt: TGCGCCAGCAGCCCAGGGGTGCGGAACACTGAAGCTTTCTTT
cdr3_aa: CASSPGVRNTEAFF

d_call: NA
v_call: TRBV2
j_call: TRBJ2-7
clone_size: many
cdr3_nt: TGTGCCAGCGGAACCGGGGGAACCTACGAGCAGTACTTC
cdr3_aa: CASGTGGTYEQYF

d_call: NA
v_call: TRBV5-4
j_call: TRBJ2-1
clone_size: few
cdr3_nt: TGTGCCAGCAGCTTGGGGTCTAACCGGAACAATGAGCAGTTCTTC
cdr3_aa: CASSLGSNRNNEQFF

d_call: NA
v_call: TRBV29-1
j_call: TRBJ2-7
clone_size: many
cdr3_nt: TGCAGCGTTGATTCCTACGAGCAGTACTTC
cdr3_aa: CSVDSYEQYF